The 10 T cell receptor beta chains listed next were all sequenced from one sample in a study of T cell responses to AZD1222 COVID-19 vaccine. Clones were read by immunoSEQ multiplex PCR, and TCRdb kept only the in-frame ones, dropping some. This sample has 100,000 to 150,000 clones, with 92% found just once. The sample was peripheral blood, taken on day 0 of AZD1222 vaccination. The receptor set was obtained from an adult in good health.

This clone was seen only a few times. V usage is TRBV5-1 and J usage is TRBJ1-6; TRBD1 is a possible D gene (6 bases). The CDR3 sequence is 16 residues long. Per the germline V gene, CDR1 is SGHRS and CDR2 is YFSETQ. Trimming left V 4 bases short and J 9 bases short, with 20 bases between. In DNA, the CDR3 is TGCGCCAGCAGCACTTCTGGCAGGGGAGACATTTCACCCCTCCACTTT. It yields the protein CASSTSGRGDISPLHF.

This chain joins TRBV3-1 (or the pseudogene TRBV3-2) and TRBJ2-1, with no clear D. The CDR3 spans 11 residues. Germline loops: CDR1 LGHDT, CDR2 YNNKEL (reference sequence). V lost 4 bases to trimming and J lost 8 bases, with 6 bases between them. The CDR3 nucleotides are TGTGCCAGCAGCCGCACGGATGAGCAGTTCTTC. It encodes CASSRTDEQFF.

This chain links TRBV28 with TRBJ1-3; TRBD1 is a possible D gene (6 bases). The V gene lost 2 bases and the J gene lost 0 bases, with 11 bases spanning the gap. From germline, CDR1 is MDHEN and CDR2 SYDVKM. The CDR3 spans 16 residues. This chain's CDR3 is CASSLAGAISGNTIYF. The CDR3 bases are TGTGCCAGCAGTTTAGCAGGGGCTATCTCTGGAAACACCATATATTTT.

The chain links TRBV4-1 to TRBJ2-4, with D perhaps matching TRBD1 (6 bases). Germline CDR1 reads MGHRA; CDR2 reads YSYEKL. V dropped 0 bases and J dropped 0 bases, with 15 bases sitting between them. The CDR3 is 18 residues long. The CDR3 DNA reads as TGCGCCAGCAGCCAAGATAAAAGCACAGGGCTAGCCAAAAACATTCAGTACTTC. Encoded protein: CASSQDKSTGLAKNIQYF.

This clone was detected once. This chain joins TRBV10-3 and TRBJ1-1; D is perhaps TRBD1 (6 bases). The germline V gene has CDR1 ENHRY and CDR2 SYGVKD. The V gene lost 7 bases and the J gene lost 4 bases, with 13 bases spanning the gap. The CDR3 spans 13 residues. CDR3 coding DNA: TGTGCCATCATCGACTTAGGGGGCACTGAAGCTTTCTTT. Encoded protein: CAIIDLGGTEAFF.

The rearrangement links TRBV19 to TRBJ1-1, with unresolved D. Trimming removed 7 bases at V and 0 bases at J, with 12 bases between. Per germline, CDR1 LNHDA and CDR2 SQIVND (reference sequence). This CDR3 is 14 amino acids long. Here the CDR3 reads CASNSVGMNTEAFF. CDR3 nucleotides: TGTGCCAGTAACAGTGTTGGGATGAACACTGAAGCTTTCTTT.

The V call is TRBV6-5, the J call TRBJ1-4, with D unresolved. Germline-derived CDR1 and CDR2 are MNHEY and SVGAGI. V lost 0 bases, J lost 4 bases, and 9 bases lay in between. The length of the CDR3 is 15 residues. In DNA form, the CDR3 reads TGTGCCAGCAGTTACTCAAACCGTTATAATGAAAAACTGTTTTTT. Amino acid sequence: CASSYSNRYNEKLFF.

The rearrangement joins TRBV20-1 to TRBJ1-1; D gene unclear. The CDR3 is 12 residues long. The germline V gene encodes CDR1 DFQATT and CDR2 SNEGSKA (reference sequence). V lost 3 bases, J lost 1 base, and 6 bases lay in between. CDR3 in DNA: TGCAGTGCTAGTGGGAAGAACACTGAAGCTTTCTTT. This gives the protein CSASGKNTEAFF.

The V call is TRBV4-1, the J call TRBJ1-2; TRBD1 matches 7 bases. The CDR3 totals 14 residues. V lost 0 bases, J lost 2 bases, and 0 bases stayed unmatched. Germline CDR1 MGHRA, CDR2 YSYEKL. The CDR3 sequence: CASSQETGNYGYTF. The CDR3 nucleotides read TGCGCCAGCAGCCAAGAGACAGGGAACTATGGCTACACCTTC.

The rearrangement links TRBV19 to TRBJ1-1, with D unresolved. V was cut by 6 bases and J by 6 bases, with 14 bases left in between. Looked up from germline, CDR1 is LNHDA and CDR2 is SQIVND (reference sequence). The length of the CDR3 is 13 residues. The CDR3 region is CASSWTRDAEAFF. CDR3 DNA sequence: TGTGCCAGTAGCTGGACGCGAGACGCTGAAGCTTTCTTT.